This TCR beta chain was sequenced in a study of blood T cell repertoires in COVID-19. Study summary: Material from acute and convalescent COVID-19 was sourced from the United States, Italy and Spain. Nucleic acid was either cDNA or gDNA, and it came from T cells, B-cell-depleted T cells, or PBMCs.

This CDR3 contains 14 residues. The V and J ends lost 0 bases and 4 bases respectively, with 12 bases between them. The germline CDR1 and CDR2 sequences are GTSNPN and SVGIG (reference sequence). Sequencing was performed with immunoSEQ multiplex PCR; in TCRdb, only in-frame clones are kept and a portion is missing. This sample has approximately 150,000 clones; 70% to 90% occur once, and the top ten carry about 5%. This receptor was taken from a human donor in a cohort sampled during active COVID-19. Input material: peripheral blood. The chain joins TRBV30 to TRBJ1-2, with TRBD1 as a possible D gene (5 bases). The CDR3 sequence is CAWSVIRVGYGYTF. For the CDR3, the DNA is TGTGCCTGGAGTGTAATCAGGGTTGGCTATGGCTACACCTTC.